The TCR beta chain under discussion was sequenced for a study of blood T cells in healthy people across ages. Study-wide findings and caveats: No one knew whether donors had CMV, which possibly confounded expanded clonotype changes. PBMCs were not sorted, which prevented a conclusive comparison of naive versus antigen-experienced cells.

It was with a sample-barcoded 5' primer and a J-beta primer mix that a second PCR of roughly 6 to 12 cycles was run. TCRdb redid the calling of the 5' RACE reads with MiXCR, one entry per CDR3 protein. The sample holds 650,000 to 1,000,000 distinct CDR3 sequences, 46% seen once. Germline V gene sequence: CDR1 SGHRS, CDR2 YFSETQ. CDR3 size: 15 residues. Trimming left V 0 bases short and J 7 bases short, with 11 bases between. Comments on this clonotype: Its antigen is not known.

This receptor was taken from a man older than 75 in good health. This chain links TRBV5-1 with TRBJ1-6; D might be TRBD1 (6 bases). The sample taken for sequencing was blood. CDR3 DNA sequence: TGCGCCAGCAGCTTGGAAGCAGGGGACAATTCACCCCTCCACTTT. This translates into CASSLEAGDNSPLHF.